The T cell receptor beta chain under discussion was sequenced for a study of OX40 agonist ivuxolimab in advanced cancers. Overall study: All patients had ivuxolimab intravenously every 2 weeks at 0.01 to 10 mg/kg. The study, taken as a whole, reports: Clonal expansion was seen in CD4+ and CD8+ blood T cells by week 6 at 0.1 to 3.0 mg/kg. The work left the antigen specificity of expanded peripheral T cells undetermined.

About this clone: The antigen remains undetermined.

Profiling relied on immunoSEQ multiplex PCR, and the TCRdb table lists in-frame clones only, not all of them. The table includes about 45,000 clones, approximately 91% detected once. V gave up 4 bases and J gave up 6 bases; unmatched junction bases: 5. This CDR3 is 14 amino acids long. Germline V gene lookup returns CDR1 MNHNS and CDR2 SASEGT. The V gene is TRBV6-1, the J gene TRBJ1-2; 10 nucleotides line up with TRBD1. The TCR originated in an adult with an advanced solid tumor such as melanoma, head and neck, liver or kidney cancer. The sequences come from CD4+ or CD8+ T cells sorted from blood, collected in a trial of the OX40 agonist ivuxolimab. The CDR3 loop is CASSGDRGRDGYTF. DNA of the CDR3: TGTGCCAGCAGTGGGGACAGGGGAAGGGATGGCTACACCTTC.